A selection of T cell receptor beta chains follows, all from one sample in a study of Ad26.COV2.S vaccination and SARS-CoV-2 variants. Sequenced by immunoSEQ multiplex PCR; TCRdb stores in-frame clones only, minus some. The sample includes some 250,000 clones, approximately 88% of them seen just once. The sequences come from peripheral blood, collected in a trial of Ad26.COV2.S vaccine versus placebo. These receptor sequences come from a person aged 18-60 years who received the Ad26.COV2.S COVID-19 vaccine or a placebo. CDR3s include the opening cysteine and the closing phenylalanine or tryptophan. The D gene is left open where the match is weak. Not all rows give a size; the values are once, few, many and, for expanded clones, a class.

j_gene: TRBJ2-2; d_gene: .; v_gene: TRBV12-3/TRBV12-4; abundance: .; CDR3aa: CASSLNTGELFF; CDR3nt: TGTGCCAGCAGTTTGAACACCGGGGAGCTGTTTTTT
j_gene: TRBJ2-3; d_gene: .; v_gene: TRBV10-3; abundance: .; CDR3aa: CAISGELSSRDTQYF; CDR3nt: TGTGCCATCAGTGGGGAGCTATCATCGAGGGATACGCAGTATTTT
j_gene: TRBJ1-1; d_gene: .; v_gene: TRBV19; abundance: .; CDR3aa: CASSMGIDMNTEAFF; CDR3nt: TGTGCCAGTAGTATGGGAATCGACATGAACACTGAAGCTTTCTTT
j_gene: TRBJ1-2; d_gene: .; v_gene: TRBV29-1; abundance: .; CDR3aa: CSVSDLGGYTF; CDR3nt: TGCAGCGTTTCCGACTTGGGAGGCTACACCTTC
j_gene: TRBJ2-3; d_gene: .; v_gene: TRBV7-2; abundance: .; CDR3aa: CASSLAQGTGTDTQYF; CDR3nt: TGTGCCAGCAGCTTAGCGCAGGGGACTGGGACAGATACGCAGTATTTT
j_gene: TRBJ1-6; d_gene: .; v_gene: TRBV28; abundance: .; CDR3aa: CASSIVTVANSPLHF; CDR3nt: TGTGCCAGCAGTATTGTGACAGTGGCCAATTCACCCCTCCACTTT
j_gene: TRBJ2-7; d_gene: .; v_gene: TRBV19; abundance: .; CDR3aa: CASRPPGSPYEQYF; CDR3nt: TGTGCCAGTAGGCCACCCGGCAGTCCCTACGAGCAGTACTTC
j_gene: TRBJ2-3; d_gene: .; v_gene: TRBV5-1; abundance: .; CDR3aa: CASSSLAGYTDTQYF; CDR3nt: TGCGCCAGCAGCTCCCTGGCAGGATACACAGATACGCAGTATTTT
j_gene: TRBJ2-7; d_gene: TRBD1; v_gene: TRBV6-2/TRBV6-3; abundance: once; CDR3aa: CASSNRDRGTYEQYF; CDR3nt: TGTGCCAGCAGTAATCGGGACAGGGGGACCTACGAGCAGTACTTC
j_gene: TRBJ2-7; d_gene: TRBD1; v_gene: TRBV10-3; abundance: .; CDR3aa: CAINPDRAPYEQYF; CDR3nt: TGTGCCATCAATCCGGACAGGGCGCCCTACGAGCAGTACTTC
j_gene: TRBJ1-2; d_gene: .; v_gene: TRBV19; abundance: .; CDR3aa: CASSNEPTYGYTF; CDR3nt: TGTGCCAGTAGTAACGAACCCACCTATGGCTACACCTTC
j_gene: TRBJ2-1; d_gene: TRBD2; v_gene: TRBV9; abundance: .; CDR3aa: CASSVAGLAPNEQFF; CDR3nt: TGTGCCAGCAGCGTAGCGGGACTAGCGCCCAATGAGCAGTTCTTC